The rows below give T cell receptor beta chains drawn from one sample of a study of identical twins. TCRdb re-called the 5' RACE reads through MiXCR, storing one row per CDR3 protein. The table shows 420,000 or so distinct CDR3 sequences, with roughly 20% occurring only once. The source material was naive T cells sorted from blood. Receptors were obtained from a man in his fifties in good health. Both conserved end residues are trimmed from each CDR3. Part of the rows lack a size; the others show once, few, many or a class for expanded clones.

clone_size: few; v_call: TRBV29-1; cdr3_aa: SATSGSPHEQF
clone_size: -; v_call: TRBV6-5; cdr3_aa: PSSYSGGRGTYNEQF
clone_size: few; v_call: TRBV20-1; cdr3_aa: SALRLAGVTDTQY
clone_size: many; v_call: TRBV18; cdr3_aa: ASSPRGQQETQY
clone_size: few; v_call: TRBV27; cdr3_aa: ASSLGQGFHSPLH
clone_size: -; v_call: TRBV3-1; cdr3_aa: ASSQVAGVGLPQH
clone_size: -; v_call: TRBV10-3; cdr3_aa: AIRDRGAYEQY
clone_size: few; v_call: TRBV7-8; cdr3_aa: ASSLPPRGTGELF
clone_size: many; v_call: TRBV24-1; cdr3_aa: ATSDREATGSYNEQF
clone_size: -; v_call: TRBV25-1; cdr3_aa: ASSEASGRALEQF
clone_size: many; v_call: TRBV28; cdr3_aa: ASINTGTYEQY
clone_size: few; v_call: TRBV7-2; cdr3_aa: ASSLGGSGGSTQY
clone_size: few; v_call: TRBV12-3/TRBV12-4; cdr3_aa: ASSFTGSGELF
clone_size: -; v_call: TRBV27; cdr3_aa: ASSLGTSEINEQF
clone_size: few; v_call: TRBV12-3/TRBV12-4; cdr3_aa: ASSLTGLGYNQPQH
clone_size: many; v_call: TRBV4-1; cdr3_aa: ASRRTGNTEAF
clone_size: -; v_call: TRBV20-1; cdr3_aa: SASMRGDGELF
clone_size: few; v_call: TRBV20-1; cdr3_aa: SAEQGVQPQH
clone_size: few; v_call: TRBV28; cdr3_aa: ASSPQETGELF
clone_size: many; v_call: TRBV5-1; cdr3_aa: ASRTGETQY
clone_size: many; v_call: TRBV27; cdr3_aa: ASKRTAADTQY
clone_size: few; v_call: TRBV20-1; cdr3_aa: SAYDRTGANVLT
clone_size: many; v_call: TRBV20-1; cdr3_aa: SASGGANTEAF
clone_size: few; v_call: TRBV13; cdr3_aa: ASSQKILGEQY
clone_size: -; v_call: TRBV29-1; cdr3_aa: SGSLGGPYEQY
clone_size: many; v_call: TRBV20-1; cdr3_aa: SASLPGLGKETQY
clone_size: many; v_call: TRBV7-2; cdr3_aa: ASSLVGQTDTQY
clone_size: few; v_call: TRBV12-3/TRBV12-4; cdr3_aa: AISLSRDREPDTQY
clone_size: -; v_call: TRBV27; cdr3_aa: ASSGTGWHEQY
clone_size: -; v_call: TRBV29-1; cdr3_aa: SVAGLAFHEQY
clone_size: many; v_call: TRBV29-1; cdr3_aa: SVDPRQGQETQY
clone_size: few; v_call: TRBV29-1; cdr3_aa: SGGLAGGIADTQY
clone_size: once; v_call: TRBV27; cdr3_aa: ASSLIGHSGANVLT
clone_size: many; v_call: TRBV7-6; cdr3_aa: ASSRDGLPVTGELF
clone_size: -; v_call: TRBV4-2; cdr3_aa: ASSLRARPRMASGEYEQY
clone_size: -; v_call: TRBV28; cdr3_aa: ASSLRRAAYEQY
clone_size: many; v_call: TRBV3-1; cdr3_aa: ASNDGGLATDTQY
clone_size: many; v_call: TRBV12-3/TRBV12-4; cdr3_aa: ASSLRSPGTGELF
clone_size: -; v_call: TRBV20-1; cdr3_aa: SASRSWANVLT
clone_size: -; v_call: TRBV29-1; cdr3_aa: SVTRKLGSEQF
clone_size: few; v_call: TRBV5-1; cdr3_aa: ASSLGVRGPTEAF
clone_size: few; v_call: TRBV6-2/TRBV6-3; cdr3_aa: ASRAGTGRQPQH
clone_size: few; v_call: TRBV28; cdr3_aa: ASSSGQYLHNEQF
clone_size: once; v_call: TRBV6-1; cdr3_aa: ASSEQAPNEQF
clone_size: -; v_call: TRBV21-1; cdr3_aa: ASSNLYRDTCGEQY
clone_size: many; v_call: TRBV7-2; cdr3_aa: ASSLDRGWDEQY
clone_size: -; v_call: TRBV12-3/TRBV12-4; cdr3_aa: ASSDRGLRQPQH
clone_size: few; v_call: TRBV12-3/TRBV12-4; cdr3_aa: ASSPPGSWAGEQY
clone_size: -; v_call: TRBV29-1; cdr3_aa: SVVRTFTDTQY
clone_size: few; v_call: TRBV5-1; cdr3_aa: ASMADGSTDTQY
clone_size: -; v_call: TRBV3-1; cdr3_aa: ASSQGLQNNEQF
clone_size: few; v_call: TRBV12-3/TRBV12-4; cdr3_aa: ASSLNRGYNEQF
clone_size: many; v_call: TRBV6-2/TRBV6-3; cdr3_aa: ASSYSPANTEAF
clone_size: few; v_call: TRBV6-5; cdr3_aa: ASSCAPTGTGHRGYT
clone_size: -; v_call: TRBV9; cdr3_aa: ASSEGGLARETQY